The clone carrying this T cell receptor beta chain has a handful of counts. The CDR3 is made up of 15 amino acids. Germline assignment: CDR1 SGHTA and CDR2 FQGNSA. Between the trimmed V and J ends, which lost 2 bases and 6 bases, there was a span of 14 bases. The data were taken from a study of blood T cell repertoires in COVID-19. Using immunoSEQ multiplex PCR, the repertoire was profiled, and TCRdb retains in-frame clones only, with some absent. Of under 300,000 clones in the sample, about 89% were seen once. What was sequenced was PBMCs or T cells enriched from blood (not recorded which). The source of this sequence is a man aged 35 to 55 who had recovered from COVID-19. V is TRBV7-2 and J is TRBJ2-1, with D maybe TRBD2 (6 bases). The CDR3 region has the DNA TGTGCCAGCAGCTTATTAGTCGGCGGGGCCAATGAGCAGTTCTTC. Translated: CASSLLVGGANEQFF.